The 29 T cell receptor beta chains in this list originate from one sample, sequenced in a study of technical replicates of blood from a few donors. TCRdb's copy holds only in-frame clones and misses some; the assay was immunoSEQ multiplex PCR. The sample consists of roughly 80,000 clones, less than 95% of them appearing once. The material sequenced was T cells isolated from PBMCs. These receptors came from a human donor in good health.

DNA for the CDR3: TGTGCCAGCAGTTTATCGAGCGGGAGTAAGACCTACGAGCAGTACTTC. It translates to CASSLSSGSKTYEQYF. The chain uses TRBV27 and TRBJ2-7; 8 bases agree with TRBD2. Germline V lookup: CDR1 MNHEY, CDR2 SMNVEV (reference sequence). Unmatched junction bases numbered 6, after V lost 0 bases and J lost 2 bases. This CDR3 comprises 16 residues.

The rearrangement uses TRBV27 and TRBJ2-2; the D gene is possibly TRBD1 (7 bases). The CDR3 is made up of 14 amino acids. The germline CDR1 and CDR2 sequences are MNHEY and SMNVEV (reference sequence). V was pared by 3 bases and J by 10 bases, with 15 bases between. The CDR3 loop is CASSFQGGAAELFF. DNA for the CDR3: TGTGCCAGCAGTTTTCAGGGGGGAGCGGCGGAGCTGTTTTTT.

This chain links TRBV27 with TRBJ1-2; D unclear. The CDR3 sequence is 15 residues long. Trimming removed 6 bases from V and 6 bases from J, with 20 bases in between. Germline CDR1 is MNHEY and CDR2 is SMNVEV (reference sequence). CDR3: CASRGPRAEVDGYTF. The CDR3 nucleotides are TGTGCCAGCAGAGGTCCGAGGGCAGAGGTCGATGGCTACACCTTC.

V usage is TRBV7-6 and J usage is TRBJ1-4; no definite D call. This CDR3 contains 14 residues. Germline loops: CDR1 SGHVS, CDR2 FNYEAQ. Trimming removed 5 bases at V and 8 bases at J, with 15 bases between. The CDR3 bases are TGTGCCAGCAGCCCCTTAGGAGGACCGGAAAAACTGTTTTTT. It specifies CASSPLGGPEKLFF.

V and J are TRBV11-3 and TRBJ1-2; 7 nucleotides match TRBD1. This CDR3 region has 15 residues. CDR1 is SGHNT, CDR2 YENEEA, per germline. V lost 3 bases and J lost 2; bases outside the gene matches: 6. CDR3 bases: TGTGCCAGCAGCTTCGACAGGGAACTGAACTATGGCTACACCTTC. The encoded protein is CASSFDRELNYGYTF.

The chain links TRBV19 to TRBJ2-2, with TRBD2 identical over 8 bases. J was trimmed by 8 bases and V by 7 bases; bases with no gene match: 3. The CDR3 is made up of 12 amino acids. Germline CDR1 reads LNHDA; CDR2 reads SQIVND (reference sequence). CDR3 nucleotide sequence: TGTGCCAGTAATAGCGGGGCGGGGGAGCTGTTTTTT. The encoded protein is CASNSGAGELFF.

This chain uses TRBV2 with TRBJ2-7; 7 bases agree with TRBD2. V lost 8 bases and J lost 4; bases outside the gene matches: 17. This CDR3 is built from 16 residues. Germline CDR1 SNHLY, CDR2 FYNNEI. This CDR3 reads CASALSRAGLSYEQYF. The DNA for the CDR3 is TGTGCCAGCGCTCTTTCAAGAGCGGGACTTTCTTACGAGCAGTACTTC.

The V gene is TRBV5-4, the J gene TRBJ2-7, with TRBD2 as a possible D gene (5 bases). Germline V gives CDR1 SGHNT, CDR2 YYREEE (reference sequence). V was pared by 0 bases and J by 5 bases, with 15 bases between. The CDR3 contains 15 residues. CDR3 in DNA: TGTGCCAGCAGCTTGGATAGAGGGCTTGAGGACGAGCAGTACTTC. Amino acids: CASSLDRGLEDEQYF.

This clone turned up a few times. The J gene is TRBJ2-2, the V gene TRBV19; D gene ambiguous. The V end was cut by 5 bases, the J end by 4 bases, with 17 bases between. Per the germline V gene, CDR1 is LNHDA and CDR2 is SQIVND (reference sequence). This CDR3 spans 16 amino acids. CDR3 sequence: CASSAPSHGFTGELFF. The CDR3 DNA reads TGTGCCAGTAGTGCCCCGAGCCACGGTTTCACCGGGGAGCTGTTTTTT.

The chain carries TRBV25-1 and TRBJ2-5, with D maybe TRBD1 (5 bases). Trimming left V 4 bases short and J 3 bases short, with 12 bases between. Germline CDR1 is MGHDK and CDR2 is SYGVNS. The CDR3 loop spans 14 amino acids. For the CDR3, the DNA is TGTGCCAGCAGTGTAGAAGAGACAGAAGAGACCCAGTACTTC. Its translation: CASSVEETEETQYF.

The chain recombines TRBV28 with TRBJ2-3, with 9 bases matching TRBD2. J lost 0 bases, V lost 9 bases, and 7 bases had no gene match. CDR1 is MDHEN and CDR2 is SYDVKM in the germline V gene. The CDR3 extends over 15 amino acids. The CDR3 nucleotides read TGTGCCAGTACGTTTGCGGGAGGGAGCACAGATACGCAGTATTTT. Translating gives CASTFAGGSTDTQYF.

The CDR3 nucleotides are TGTGCCAGCTCACCATCGGAACTAGCACAGTTCTTC. Its translation is CASSPSELAQFF. The chain recombines TRBV18 with TRBJ2-1; D may be TRBD2 (6 bases). Germline CDR1 reads KGHSH; CDR2 reads LQKENI. CDR3 length: 12 residues. V was cut by 2 bases and J by 13 bases, with 12 bases left in between.

The V and J genes are TRBV19 and TRBJ1-5, with 9 bases identical to TRBD1. The germline V gene has CDR1 LNHDA and CDR2 SQIVND (reference sequence). The CDR3 contains 17 residues. With 3 bases clipped from V and 6 bases from J, the junction kept 12 bases outside the gene matches. The CDR3, as DNA: TGTGCCAGTAGTATTATTGGGGTCGGACAGGGGACTCAGCCCCAGCATTTT. It is translated as CASSIIGVGQGTQPQHF.

DNA of the CDR3: TGCGCCAGCAGTAAGGGCGGGGGCACCTACAATGAGCAGTTCTTC. This encodes CASSKGGGTYNEQFF. The chain uses TRBV5-1 and TRBJ2-1; tentatively, D is TRBD2 (7 bases). Germline CDR1 and CDR2: SGHRS and YFSETQ. The CDR3 loop spans 15 amino acids. With 5 bases removed from V and 2 bases from J, the gap between germline ends came to 14 bases. The variable domain in full, completed from reference TRBV5-1 and TRBJ2-1, reads KAGVTQTPRYLIKTRGQQVTLSCSPISGHRSVSWYQQTPGQGLQFLFEYFSETQRNKGNFPGRFSGRQFSNSRSEMNVSTLELGDSALYLCASSKGGGTYNEQFFGPGTRLTVL.

J is TRBJ2-7 and V is TRBV10-3, with 9 nucleotides matching TRBD1. Germline V lookup: CDR1 ENHRY, CDR2 SYGVKD. The CDR3 covers 15 residues. V gave up 0 bases and J gave up 6 bases; unmatched junction bases: 6. The CDR3 here is CAISESGDRVSEQYF. The CDR3 nucleotides read TGTGCCATCAGTGAGTCGGGGGACAGGGTCTCCGAGCAGTACTTC.

V usage is TRBV7-9 and J usage is TRBJ2-2, with D uncertain. The CDR3 covers 15 residues. The germline V and J ends were trimmed by 1 base and 4 bases, with 10 bases remaining between them. Per germline, CDR1 SEHNR and CDR2 FQNEAQ (reference sequence). CDR3 bases: TGTGCCAGCAGCTTAGGGGTGTCAGGCACCGGGGAGCTGTTTTTT. This codes for CASSLGVSGTGELFF.

The chain has TRBV5-4 and TRBJ2-3, with 8 bases identical to TRBD2. The germline V gene encodes CDR1 SGHNT and CDR2 YYREEE (reference sequence). The CDR3 is 14 amino acids. V trimming: 2 bases; J trimming: 6 bases; junction bases outside the gene matches: 5. CDR3 bases: TGTGCCAGCAGCTTCGCGGGGGGCTGGGATACGCAGTATTTT. Protein sequence: CASSFAGGWDTQYF.

V usage is TRBV2 and J usage is TRBJ1-2; 7 bases line up with TRBD1. Trimming cost V 7 bases and J 4 bases; bases outside gene matches: 12. In germline, CDR1 is SNHLY, CDR2 FYNNEI. The CDR3 is made up of 15 amino acids. The CDR3 bases are TGTGCCAGCACCGGCCCCCGACAGGGAGGCTATGGCTACACCTTC. Translating gives CASTGPRQGGYGYTF.

V and J are TRBV2 and TRBJ2-5, with a weak D call TRBD1 (5 bases). The CDR3 covers 13 residues. Trimming left V 5 bases short and J 2 bases short, with 9 bases between. CDR1 is SNHLY, CDR2 FYNNEI, per germline. CDR3 amino acids: CASSLDNQETQYF. The CDR3 bases are TGTGCCAGCAGTCTGGACAATCAAGAGACCCAGTACTTC.

The count of this clone is one. This CDR3 is CARRDRGQETQYF. The DNA of the CDR3 is TGTGCCAGACGGGACAGGGGCCAAGAGACCCAGTACTTC. The gene calls are TRBV5-8 and TRBJ2-5; 10 nucleotides agree with TRBD1. From germline, CDR1 is SGHTS and CDR2 YDEGEE. This CDR3 is built from 13 residues. The ends lost 8 bases at V and 1 base at J; junction bases unmatched: 2.

This chain links TRBV6-1 with TRBJ2-1; 9 nucleotides match TRBD1. Losses at the gene ends were 4 bases for V and 5 bases for J; bases not matched to a gene: 3. The CDR3 is made up of 14 amino acids. CDR1 is MNHNS and CDR2 is SASEGT in the germline V gene. CDR3 region: CASSARDRDNEQFF. In DNA form, the CDR3 reads TGTGCCAGCAGTGCCCGGGACAGGGACAATGAGCAGTTCTTC.

The CDR3 is CASSTLAGGYNEQFF. Written as DNA, the CDR3 is TGTGCCAGTAGTACGCTAGCGGGGGGGTACAATGAGCAGTTCTTC. V and J are TRBV19 and TRBJ2-1; 12 bases agree with TRBD2. CDR3 length: 15 amino acids. Germline lookup yields CDR1 LNHDA and CDR2 SQIVND (reference sequence). With 4 bases clipped from V and 4 bases from J, the junction kept 2 bases outside the gene matches.

The V and J genes are TRBV6-1 and TRBJ2-3; 7 bases are a match to TRBD2. The ends lost 2 bases at V and 0 bases at J; junction bases unmatched: 23. There are 22 residues in the CDR3. The germline V gene encodes CDR1 MNHNS and CDR2 SASEGT. CDR3 protein: CASSENLPPVSGPFPSTDTQYF. DNA of the CDR3: TGTGCCAGCAGTGAAAACCTCCCACCGGTTAGCGGGCCTTTTCCTAGCACAGATACGCAGTATTTT.

The genes are TRBV4-3 and TRBJ2-1; D is perhaps TRBD2 (8 bases). This CDR3 region has 20 residues. With 1 base removed from V and 3 bases from J, the gap between germline ends came to 25 bases. Germline V gene sequence: CDR1 LGHNA, CDR2 YSLEER. The CDR3 DNA reads TGCGCCAGCAGCCAAGTTTGGGGACAGCCAGGACTAGCAATCTACAATGAGCAGTTCTTC. Amino acids: CASSQVWGQPGLAIYNEQFF.

The chain links TRBV28 to TRBJ1-1; D is unclear. The V gene's germline CDR1 is MDHEN and CDR2 SYDVKM. V was shortened by 3 bases and J by 1 base, with 15 bases between the two germline ends. This CDR3 is 16 amino acids long. CDR3 in amino acids: CASSLKVSVGNTEAFF. Here the CDR3 DNA reads TGTGCCAGCAGTTTGAAGGTTAGCGTCGGGAACACTGAAGCTTTCTTT.

The chain employs TRBV2 and TRBJ1-1, with 7 nucleotides matching TRBD1. The CDR3 covers 14 residues. V was clipped by 5 bases and J by 0 bases; unmatched bases: 3. Germline V gene data show CDR1 as SNHLY and CDR2 as FYNNEI. CDR3 amino acids: CASSKTGLNTEAFF. The CDR3 DNA reads TGTGCCAGCAGTAAGACAGGGCTGAACACTGAAGCTTTCTTT.

This chain joins TRBV7-3 and TRBJ1-3; D unclear. V was clipped by 4 bases and J by 0 bases, with 7 bases between them. Germline V gene sequence: CDR1 SGHTA, CDR2 FQGTGA. The CDR3 contains 14 residues. The CDR3: CASSSGNSGNTIYF. In DNA form, the CDR3 reads TGTGCCAGCAGCTCGGGAAACTCTGGAAACACCATATATTTT.

This clone is a singleton in its sample. The chain links TRBV10-2 to TRBJ2-2; D call uncertain. This CDR3 has 13 residues. Germline-derived CDR1 and CDR2 are WSHSY and SAAADI. V lost 4 bases, J lost 4 bases, and 7 bases lay in between. The CDR3 DNA sequence: TGCGCCAGCAGTGTCTTTTCCACCGGGGAGCTGTTTTTT. As protein: CASSVFSTGELFF.

The V and J genes are TRBV11-3 and TRBJ1-1; TRBD1 matches at 9 bases. The CDR3 totals 15 residues. Germline CDR1 is SGHNT and CDR2 is YENEEA. V dropped 5 bases and J dropped 2; count of bases not matched to a gene: 6. CDR3 sequence reads: CASSRRQGVNTEAFF. The CDR3 coding sequence is TGTGCCAGCAGCCGTAGACAGGGGGTAAACACTGAAGCTTTCTTT.